This is a list of T cell receptor beta chains from one sample in a study of cytomegalovirus exposure and HLA in healthy donors. The protocol was immunoSEQ multiplex PCR, while the TCRdb copy is restricted to in-frame clones and leaves out a portion. The sample lists approximately 190,000 clones, around three quarters occurring once. Sequenced: PBMCs. These receptors originate from a woman in her twenties or thirties in good health and CMV-seropositive. CDR3s include the opening cysteine and the closing phenylalanine or tryptophan. Fields, in order: D gene, J gene, V gene, clone size, CDR3 protein, CDR3 DNA. D genes are given only for firm matches. Clone size is shown for a subset of rows, as once, few, many or a class of expanded clone.

>NA|TRBJ1-6|TRBV5-1|NA
CASSLAQGGHSPLHF
TGCGCCAGCAGCTTGGCGCAGGGCGGCCATTCACCCCTCCACTTT
>TRBD2|TRBJ2-1|TRBV19|NA
CASSISLLAGGYNEQFF
TGTGCCAGTAGTATCTCCCTCCTAGCGGGAGGTTACAATGAGCAGTTCTTC
>TRBD1|TRBJ1-1|TRBV30|NA
CAWNRGPDTEAFF
TGTGCCTGGAACAGGGGGCCAGACACTGAAGCTTTCTTT
>TRBD2|TRBJ2-7|TRBV28|NA
CASSLHQGLARYEQYF
TGTGCCAGCAGCCTTCATCAGGGACTAGCGAGGTACGAGCAGTACTTC
>TRBD2|TRBJ2-1|TRBV4-1|NA
CASSPTTSGTGNEQFF
TGCGCCAGCAGCCCGACGACTAGCGGGACGGGGAATGAGCAGTTCTTC
>TRBD1|TRBJ2-3|TRBV19|NA
CASSSPGTATPGDTQYF
TGTGCCAGTAGCTCCCCGGGGACAGCGACCCCCGGGGATACGCAGTATTTT
>TRBD2|TRBJ2-1|TRBV27|NA
CASSWGAGRARNEQFF
TGTGCCAGCAGTTGGGGAGCGGGGAGGGCCCGTAATGAGCAGTTCTTC
>TRBD2|TRBJ2-1|TRBV4-2|NA
CASSQDGLAGGPPFF
TGTGCCAGCAGCCAAGATGGACTAGCGGGGGGGCCGCCGTTCTTC
>TRBD1|TRBJ2-2|TRBV2|NA
CASSEEDREVPGELFF
TGTGCCAGCAGTGAAGAGGACAGGGAAGTCCCCGGGGAGCTGTTTTTT
>TRBD1|TRBJ1-1|TRBV5-4|few
CASSFDPAGGTEAFF
TGTGCCAGCAGCTTTGATCCGGCAGGGGGCACTGAAGCTTTCTTT
>TRBD1|TRBJ1-2|TRBV5-1|NA
CASSLDRGLDGYTF
TGCGCCAGCAGCTTGGACAGGGGGCTCGATGGCTACACCTTC
>NA|TRBJ2-3|TRBV7-3|NA
CASSLGSLNTDTQYF
TGTGCCAGCAGCTTAGGTAGCCTTAACACAGATACGCAGTATTTT
>TRBD2|TRBJ2-2|TRBV27|NA
CASSGGLAGGWGTGELFF
TGTGCCAGCAGCGGGGGACTAGCGGGAGGGTGGGGCACCGGGGAGCTGTTTTTT
>NA|TRBJ2-1|TRBV11-2|NA
CASVAGAYSYNEQFF
TGTGCCAGCGTGGCGGGCGCTTACTCCTACAATGAGCAGTTCTTC
>NA|TRBJ1-1|TRBV11-2|few
CASRSWGGGDTEAFF
TGTGCCAGCAGATCTTGGGGGGGCGGTGACACTGAAGCTTTCTTT
>NA|TRBJ1-1|TRBV10-3|NA
CAISESSGSPREAFF
TGTGCCATCAGTGAGTCGAGTGGCAGTCCTAGGGAAGCTTTCTTT
>NA|TRBJ1-1|TRBV6-5|NA
CASSYGRGGTEAFF
TGTGCCAGCAGTTACGGCCGAGGTGGCACTGAAGCTTTCTTT
>TRBD1|TRBJ2-1|TRBV30|few
CAWSFTQGRMNEQFF
TGTGCCTGGAGTTTCACACAGGGGAGAATGAATGAGCAGTTCTTC
>TRBD1|TRBJ1-4|TRBV5-1|NA
CASSLDGQGMEKLFF
TGCGCCAGCAGCTTGGACGGACAGGGGATGGAAAAACTGTTTTTT
>TRBD2|TRBJ2-1|TRBV27|NA
CASSFAGGLNEQFF
TGTGCCAGCAGTTTTGCGGGAGGGCTCAATGAGCAGTTCTTC
>TRBD2|TRBJ2-3|TRBV6-6|once
CASTQLAGGGDTQYF
TGTGCCAGCACCCAACTAGCGGGGGGGGGAGATACGCAGTATTTT
>NA|TRBJ1-3|TRBV7-2|once
CASSPAGSGNTIYF
TGTGCCAGCAGCCCCGCAGGCTCTGGAAACACCATATATTTT
>TRBD2|TRBJ2-5|TRBV11-2|NA
CASQFGGGETQYF
TGTGCCAGCCAATTCGGGGGGGGAGAGACCCAGTACTTC
>NA|TRBJ1-2|TRBV5-1|NA
CASSRAGGWGYTF
TGCGCCAGCAGTCGAGCGGGAGGTTGGGGCTACACCTTC
>TRBD2|TRBJ2-7|TRBV7-2|few
CASSPSGSPYEQYF
TGTGCCAGCAGCCCTAGCGGGAGCCCCTACGAGCAGTACTTC
>NA|TRBJ1-4|TRBV15|NA
CATSRDPGYNEKLFF
TGTGCCACCAGCAGAGATCCAGGCTATAATGAAAAACTGTTTTTT
>NA|TRBJ2-2|TRBV27|NA
CASHPGGTTNTGELFF
TGTGCCAGCCACCCGGGGGGCACCACGAACACCGGGGAGCTGTTTTTT
>NA|TRBJ1-1|TRBV5-6|few
CASSLVRGGAFF
TGTGCCAGCAGCTTGGTACGGGGTGGGGCTTTCTTT
>TRBD2|TRBJ2-7|TRBV2|NA
CASTSGAAGGGEQYF
TGTGCCAGCACCTCCGGGGCAGCGGGGGGGGGCGAGCAGTACTTC
>NA|TRBJ2-3|TRBV30|NA
CASQEGIADTQYF
TGTGCCTCCCAAGAGGGTATCGCAGATACGCAGTATTTT
>NA|TRBJ1-5|TRBV5-6|NA
CASSLSRDIQPQHF
TGTGCCAGCAGCTTGTCCCGGGACATTCAGCCCCAGCATTTT
>NA|TRBJ1-4|TRBV6-5|NA
CASSWTIPSTNEKLFF
TGTGCCAGCAGTTGGACAATTCCCTCAACTAATGAAAAACTGTTTTTT
>NA|TRBJ2-1|TRBV5-1|NA
CASSSLRGEQFF
TGCGCCAGCAGCTCCTTAAGGGGTGAGCAGTTCTTC
>TRBD2|TRBJ2-7|TRBV4-1|NA
CASSQEGLGGGSVEQYF
TGCGCCAGCAGCCAAGAAGGACTGGGGGGGGGTTCGGTCGAGCAGTACTTC
>NA|TRBJ1-1|TRBV30|NA
CAWSVSGADTEAFF
TGTGCCTGGAGTGTAAGCGGGGCCGACACTGAAGCTTTCTTT
>TRBD1|TRBJ1-5|TRBV27|NA
CASSSRGTAYSNQPQHF
TGTGCCAGCAGTTCCCGCGGGACAGCCTATAGCAATCAGCCCCAGCATTTT
>TRBD2|TRBJ2-1|TRBV19|few
CASSSGGMKFF
TGTGCCAGCAGTAGCGGGGGAATGAAGTTCTTC
>TRBD2|TRBJ2-7|TRBV28|NA
CASSPGGTSSYEQYF
TGTGCCAGCAGCCCGGGGGGGACGAGCTCCTACGAGCAGTACTTC
>NA|TRBJ2-2|TRBV6-5|NA
CASRRRRGTGELFF
TGTGCCAGCAGAAGACGACGAGGGACCGGGGAGCTGTTTTTT
>NA|TRBJ2-7|TRBV4-1|NA
CASSQDSRVEQYF
TGCGCCAGCAGCCAAGATTCTAGAGTGGAGCAGTACTTC
>NA|TRBJ1-5|TRBV28|once
CASSLSPGALGNQPQHF
TGTGCCAGCAGTTTATCACCAGGGGCCCTGGGCAATCAGCCCCAGCATTTT
>TRBD1|TRBJ2-1|TRBV5-4|NA
CASKATGVGFSNEQFF
TGTGCCAGCAAGGCTACAGGGGTGGGTTTTAGCAATGAGCAGTTCTTC
>NA|TRBJ2-7|TRBV27|NA
CASSSLLTGRHEQYF
TGTGCCAGCAGTTCCCTACTGACGGGTAGACACGAGCAGTACTTC
>TRBD1|TRBJ1-2|TRBV5-4|few
CASSTWTGGARGGYTF
TGTGCCAGCAGCACCTGGACAGGGGGCGCGAGAGGTGGCTACACCTTC
>TRBD1|TRBJ2-7|TRBV5-1|NA
CASSQTGGSYEQYF
TGCGCCAGCAGCCAAACAGGGGGCTCCTACGAGCAGTACTTC
>TRBD2|TRBJ2-5|TRBV10-2|NA
CASSEGGGVGETQYF
TGCGCCAGCAGTGAGGGGGGAGGGGTGGGAGAGACCCAGTACTTC
>TRBD1|TRBJ2-7|TRBV27|once
CASSLSPTGGNYEQYF
TGTGCCAGCAGTTTATCGCCGACAGGGGGAAACTACGAGCAGTACTTC
>NA|TRBJ2-5|TRBV4-2|NA
CASSQAGGYQETQYF
TGTGCCAGCAGCCAAGCAGGGGGGTACCAAGAGACCCAGTACTTC
>NA|TRBJ2-7|TRBV6-6|NA
CASTGSSYEQYF
TGTGCCAGCACGGGGAGCTCCTACGAGCAGTACTTC
>NA|TRBJ2-3|TRBV30|NA
CAWNRLTDTQYF
TGTGCCTGGAACCGGTTGACAGATACGCAGTATTTT
>NA|TRBJ2-4|TRBV28|NA
CASSFYRAGNIQYF
TGTGCCAGCAGTTTCTACAGGGCGGGAAACATTCAGTACTTC